Described below is a single T cell receptor beta chain sequence and its context. Per the original data handling: Reference gene primer amplification gave estimated nucleated cell counts. Clones were read by immunoSEQ multiplex PCR, and TCRdb kept only the in-frame ones, dropping some. That table is the source of V, J and clone size, and D and trimming were worked out from the DNA. The sample records about 480,000 clones, approximately 90% being singletons. This specimen belongs to a study of blood T cell repertoires in COVID-19. Study details: Spain, Italy and the United States supplied samples that represented acute and convalescent COVID-19. T cells, B-cell-depleted T cells, or PBMCs supplied cDNA or gDNA.

The CDR3 is 15 amino acids. The V gene's germline CDR1 is PRHDT and CDR2 FYEKMQ (reference sequence). V shed 5 bases, J shed 5 bases, and the junction held 10 bases outside the gene matches. Recovered status applied to Cohort 3 donors who had two consecutive negative PCRs. It also applied to those with clearance or with symptom resolution. The chain combines TRBV13 with TRBJ1-1; 8 bases match TRBD1. The receptor's source is a woman in her 40s who had recovered from COVID-19. Sequenced input: PBMCs or T cells enriched from blood (not recorded which). CDR3 region: CASSPTGGGRTEAFF. Here the CDR3 DNA reads TGTGCCAGCAGCCCAACAGGGGGAGGGCGGACTGAAGCTTTCTTT. Full variable domain (outside the CDR3, taken from reference TRBV13 and TRBJ1-1): AAGVIQSPRHLIKEKRETATLKCYPIPRHDTVYWYQQGPGQDPQFLISFYEKMQSDKGSIPDRFSAQQFSDYHSELNMSSLELGDSALYFCASSPTGGGRTEAFFGQGTRLTVV.